This is a list of T cell receptor beta chains from one sample in a study of cytomegalovirus exposure and HLA in healthy donors. Using immunoSEQ multiplex PCR, the repertoire was profiled, and TCRdb retains in-frame clones only, with some absent. The table lists 120,000 to 150,000 clones, around 85% of them singletons. The sequenced sample consisted of PBMCs. These TCRs come from a woman aged 25 to 45 in good health and CMV-seronegative. The CDR3 runs from the conserved cysteine through the conserved F or W. D genes are given only for firm matches. Size is stated for part of the rows, as once, few or many counts, or as a class when the clone is expanded.

d_call: NA
v_call: TRBV27
clone_size: NA
j_call: TRBJ2-7
cdr3_aa: CASSLSLGRGEQYF
cdr3_nt: TGTGCCAGCAGTTTATCGCTGGGTCGCGGCGAGCAGTACTTC

d_call: NA
v_call: TRBV30
clone_size: NA
j_call: TRBJ2-7
cdr3_aa: CAWGVEAEYEQYF
cdr3_nt: TGTGCCTGGGGCGTCGAGGCAGAGTACGAGCAGTACTTC

d_call: TRBD2
v_call: TRBV9
clone_size: NA
j_call: TRBJ2-1
cdr3_aa: CASSVGAGGYNEQFF
cdr3_nt: TGTGCCAGCAGCGTAGGAGCGGGGGGTTACAATGAGCAGTTCTTC

d_call: TRBD2
v_call: TRBV6-5
clone_size: NA
j_call: TRBJ2-1
cdr3_aa: CASKPGLVYNEQFF
cdr3_nt: TGTGCCAGCAAACCGGGACTAGTATACAATGAGCAGTTCTTC

d_call: NA
v_call: TRBV27
clone_size: few
j_call: TRBJ1-5
cdr3_aa: CASRGRMSNQPQHF
cdr3_nt: TGTGCCAGCAGGGGGAGGATGAGCAATCAGCCCCAGCATTTT

d_call: TRBD1
v_call: TRBV7-2
clone_size: many
j_call: TRBJ1-2
cdr3_aa: CASSPGGSNYGYTF
cdr3_nt: TGTGCCAGCAGCCCAGGGGGTTCTAACTATGGCTACACCTTC

d_call: NA
v_call: TRBV7-6
clone_size: NA
j_call: TRBJ2-3
cdr3_aa: CASSFSILDTQYF
cdr3_nt: TGTGCCAGCAGCTTTTCTATATTGGATACGCAGTATTTT

d_call: NA
v_call: TRBV7-8
clone_size: NA
j_call: TRBJ1-3
cdr3_aa: CASSLVRVSGNTIYF
cdr3_nt: TGTGCCAGCAGCTTAGTCCGGGTCTCTGGAAACACCATATATTTT

d_call: TRBD2
v_call: TRBV11-1
clone_size: NA
j_call: TRBJ2-1
cdr3_aa: CASSLGAGGSEQFF
cdr3_nt: TGTGCCAGCAGCTTAGGCGCGGGGGGGAGTGAGCAGTTCTTC

d_call: TRBD2
v_call: TRBV25-1
clone_size: NA
j_call: TRBJ2-3
cdr3_aa: CASSAPLAGVADTQYF
cdr3_nt: TGTGCCAGCAGTGCTCCCCTAGCGGGAGTCGCAGATACGCAGTATTTT

d_call: TRBD2
v_call: TRBV2
clone_size: NA
j_call: TRBJ2-1
cdr3_aa: CAGGGLARGEQFF
cdr3_nt: TGTGCCGGGGGGGGACTAGCGCGGGGCGAGCAGTTCTTC

d_call: NA
v_call: TRBV5-1
clone_size: NA
j_call: TRBJ2-5
cdr3_aa: CASSLAGTIQETQYF
cdr3_nt: TGCGCCAGCAGCTTAGCAGGGACAATCCAAGAGACCCAGTACTTC

d_call: TRBD1
v_call: TRBV7-9
clone_size: NA
j_call: TRBJ1-1
cdr3_aa: CASSHGRGVSTEAFF
cdr3_nt: TGTGCCAGCAGCCACGGCAGGGGGGTCTCCACTGAAGCTTTCTTT

d_call: TRBD2
v_call: TRBV11-2
clone_size: NA
j_call: TRBJ2-7
cdr3_aa: CASSSSGLAGGLVYEQYF
cdr3_nt: TGTGCCAGCAGCTCGTCGGGACTAGCGGGAGGCCTTGTCTACGAGCAGTACTTC